The next 18 T cell receptor beta chains were all read from a single sample in a study of breast tumors, draining lymph nodes, adjacent tissues. TCRdb recomputed calls from the multiplex PCR reads with MiXCR, one row per CDR3 protein. The sample holds approximately 130,000 distinct CDR3 sequences, about 20% seen once. Samples came from axillary lymph nodes draining the breast cancer. The sequenced sample consisted of axillary lymph node tissue. The source of these receptors is a female donor with breast cancer. Some clones in this sample may be carry-over from other donors' samples.

This clonotype was recorded many times. The chain couples TRBV24-1 to TRBJ2-5; D might be TRBD2 (5 bases). V gave up 4 bases and J gave up 3 bases, with 11 bases separating them. The CDR3 consists of 14 residues. Germline CDR1 is KGHDR and CDR2 is SFDVKD. The CDR3: CATSDPGGEETQYF. CDR3 coding DNA: TGTGCCACCAGTGACCCAGGAGGCGAAGAGACCCAGTACTTC.

Note on this clonotype: A much larger clone differs from this one at a single base, so this may be a read error. The chain couples TRBV29-1 to TRBJ2-3; perhaps TRBD1 as D (8 bases). Germline V lookup: CDR1 SQVTM, CDR2 ANQGSEA. CDR3 size: 15 residues. The CDR3 loop reads CSVSGGDRNTYTQYF. Written as DNA, the CDR3 is TGCAGCGTCTCAGGGGGGGACAGGAACACATATACGCAGTATTTT.

This clonotype was observed many times. The V gene is TRBV10-3, the J gene TRBJ1-3; 9 nucleotides agree with TRBD1. V gave up 4 bases and J gave up 3 bases; unmatched junction bases: 10. Per germline, CDR1 ENHRY and CDR2 SYGVKD. The CDR3 totals 17 residues. CDR3 in amino acids: CAISGAQGTGSGNTIYF. CDR3 sequence (DNA): TGTGCCATCAGTGGGGCCCAAGGGACAGGGAGTGGAAACACCATATATTTT.

This clonotype was counted ten times or more. The V call is TRBV4-1, the J call TRBJ2-1; the match to TRBD2 covers 13 bases. The J segment lost 0 bases and the V segment lost 5 bases, leaving 7 bases of the junction unmatched. CDR1 MGHRA and CDR2 YSYEKL come from the germline V gene. This CDR3 contains 18 residues. The CDR3 DNA reads as TGCGCCAGCAGCAAGGGACTAGCGGGACGTACCTCCTACAATGAGCAGTTCTTC. Translating gives CASSKGLAGRTSYNEQFF.

This clonotype was counted ten times or more. The chain uses TRBV19 and TRBJ2-7; possible D gene TRBD1, 5 bases. Trimming left V 3 bases short and J 2 bases short, with 14 bases between. This CDR3 contains 15 residues. CDR1 and CDR2 (germline): LNHDA, SQIVND (reference sequence). The CDR3 region is CASSIGAGRPYEQYF. CDR3 in DNA: TGTGCCAGTAGTATTGGGGCAGGGCGACCCTACGAGCAGTACTTC.

V usage is TRBV28 and J usage is TRBJ1-5; D not certain. The CDR3 is made up of 14 amino acids. V lost 3 bases, J lost 3 bases, and 9 bases lay in between. Germline values: CDR1 MDHEN, CDR2 SYDVKM. The CDR3 spells CASSFGVFNQPQHF. In DNA form, the CDR3 reads TGTGCCAGCAGTTTTGGGGTCTTCAATCAGCCCCAGCATTTT.

In this sample, this clonotype turned up many times. The rearrangement uses TRBV7-3 and TRBJ2-1; 7 nucleotides line up with TRBD2. The germline gives CDR1 SGHTA, CDR2 FQGTGA. The length of the CDR3 is 13 residues. The trim removed 2 bases at V and 7 bases at J, leaving 2 bases unmatched. CDR3 nucleotide sequence: TGTGCCAGCAGCTTAGGGGGACTAAATGAGCAGTTCTTC. Translation: CASSLGGLNEQFF.

V and J are TRBV28 and TRBJ1-5, with D unresolved. Germline assignment: CDR1 MDHEN and CDR2 SYDVKM. The CDR3 has 13 residues. The V and J ends lost 1 base and 9 bases respectively, with 10 bases between them. In DNA form, the CDR3 reads TGTGCCAGCAGTTTATCCCGTCTCCGGCCCCAGCATTTT. This sequence encodes CASSLSRLRPQHF.

The sample holds many counts of this clonotype. The J gene is TRBJ1-2, the V gene TRBV19; TRBD1 agrees at 10 bases. The CDR3 sequence is 16 residues long. Germline-derived CDR1 and CDR2 are LNHDA and SQIVND (reference sequence). J gave up 2 bases and V 9 bases, and 12 bases lay outside the gene matches. CDR3 sequence reads: CASGTGDTLYNYGYTF. CDR3 in DNA: TGTGCCAGCGGGACAGGGGATACCCTATACAACTATGGCTACACCTTC.

This clonotype was seen ten or more times. This chain links TRBV20-1 with TRBJ1-5, with D maybe TRBD1 (5 bases). In germline, CDR1 is DFQATT, CDR2 SNEGSKA (reference sequence). This CDR3 is built from 13 residues. V was shortened by 5 bases and J by 2 bases, with 10 bases between the two germline ends. CDR3 protein: CSAQGLGNQPQHF. The CDR3 bases are TGCAGTGCTCAGGGTCTGGGCAATCAGCCCCAGCATTTT.

This clonotype was detected ten times or more. The genes are TRBV5-6 and TRBJ2-7; 9 positions match TRBD2. The CDR3 covers 16 residues. The germline CDR1 and CDR2 sequences are SGHDT and YYEEEE. V gave up 0 bases and J gave up 1 base; unmatched junction bases: 5. CDR3 residues: CASSLGSGRQSYEQYF. CDR3 in DNA: TGTGCCAGCAGCTTGGGAAGCGGGAGGCAGTCCTACGAGCAGTACTTC.

The chain has TRBV28 and TRBJ1-6; D gene uncertain. Germline V gene sequence: CDR1 MDHEN, CDR2 SYDVKM. V lost 2 bases to trimming and J lost 7 bases, with 9 bases between them. The CDR3 runs to 14 residues. CDR3 region: CASSLSQVNSPLHF. For the CDR3, the DNA is TGTGCCAGCAGTTTAAGTCAGGTGAATTCACCCCTCCACTTT.

Many counts were recorded for this clonotype. For the CDR3, the DNA is TGTGCCAGCAGATTGAGAGGGAGCGGGGAGACCCAGTACTTC. Encoded protein: CASRLRGSGETQYF. The genes are TRBV2 and TRBJ2-5; weak D call: TRBD2 (6 bases). Per the germline V gene, CDR1 is SNHLY and CDR2 is FYNNEI. There are 14 residues in the CDR3. Trimming cost V 6 bases and J 5 bases, with 16 bases left between them.

Of note for this clonotype: This may come from a read error, since a much larger clone is one base off. The rearrangement uses TRBV18 and TRBJ2-1; D is perhaps TRBD2 (6 bases). Germline V gene data show CDR1 as KGHSH and CDR2 as LQKENI. This CDR3 contains 15 residues. V gave up 6 bases and J gave up 7 bases, with 19 bases separating them. For the CDR3, the DNA is TGTGCCAGCTCGCCTCTGGGACTCCGTTTGAATGAGCAGTTCTTC. It yields the protein CASSPLGLRLNEQFF.

This clonotype has at least ten counts. The chain couples TRBV5-1 to TRBJ1-6; D possibly corresponds to TRBD1 (6 bases). With 4 bases removed from V and 4 bases from J, the gap between germline ends came to 12 bases. This CDR3 spans 15 amino acids. Germline CDR1 reads SGHRS; CDR2 reads YFSETQ. This chain's CDR3 is CASSPNRDYNSPLHF. Written as DNA, the CDR3 is TGCGCCAGCAGCCCAAACAGGGATTATAATTCACCCCTCCACTTT.

This clonotype has at least ten counts. The V gene is TRBV5-1, the J gene TRBJ2-3, with D tentatively TRBD2 (5 bases). V shed 2 bases and J shed 1 base, with 5 bases lying between them. Germline V gene lookup returns CDR1 SGHRS and CDR2 YFSETQ. This CDR3 comprises 13 residues. CDR3 loop: CASSFGGTDTQYF. As DNA, the CDR3 is TGCGCCAGCAGCTTCGGGGGCACAGATACGCAGTATTTT.

This clonotype has ten or more counts. This chain links TRBV20-1 with TRBJ2-7; D is perhaps TRBD1 (5 bases). This CDR3 has 12 residues. CDR1 and CDR2 from the germline V gene are DFQATT and SNEGSKA (reference sequence). Between the trimmed V and J ends, which lost 4 bases and 4 bases, there was a span of 11 bases. CDR3 amino acids: CSATTGRYEQYF. The CDR3 DNA reads TGCAGTGCTACCACAGGCCGGTACGAGCAGTACTTC.

This clonotype was detected only once. The chain employs TRBV12-3 or TRBV12-4 and TRBJ1-1; D not resolved. CDR3 length equals 14 residues. The ends were cut back, 5 bases at V and 0 bases at J, with 10 bases in the middle. CDR3 in amino acids: CASSLTRMNTEAFF. Here the CDR3 DNA reads TGTGCCAGCAGTCTGACAAGAATGAACACTGAAGCTTTCTTT.